The 17 T cell receptor beta chains reported below all come from one sample, sequenced in a study of T cells in Graves' hyperthyroidism and ophthalmopathy. The investigators amplified TCR beta CDR3 regions from RNA transcripts. The primer set for the first-round RT-PCR of the TCR CDR3 was HTBI. Via MiXCR, TCRdb re-called the multiplex PCR reads, giving one row per CDR3 protein. In the table there are around 390,000 distinct CDR3 sequences, 14% of which are singletons. Sequencing input: blood. These receptors came from a woman aged 25 to 39 with Graves' ophthalmopathy.

This clonotype was seen many times. The gene calls are TRBV11-3 and TRBJ1-1; possible D gene TRBD1, 6 bases. Germline V CDR1 and CDR2: SGHNT, YENEEA. The CDR3 runs to 14 residues. The V and J ends lost 1 base and 1 base respectively, with 7 bases between them. In nucleotides, the CDR3 is TGTGCCAGCAGCTTAGGCAGGGGGAACACTGAAGCTTTCTTT. This translates into CASSLGRGNTEAFF.

This chain links TRBV28 with TRBJ2-1, with 11 bases fitting TRBD2. The ends lost 4 bases at V and 0 bases at J; junction bases unmatched: 2. Germline loops: CDR1 MDHEN, CDR2 SYDVKM. The CDR3 covers 16 residues. CDR3 amino acids: CASSSLAGGSYNEQFF. Here the CDR3 DNA reads TGTGCCAGCAGTTCCCTAGCGGGGGGCTCCTACAATGAGCAGTTCTTC.

The table lists this clonotype with many counts. The chain uses TRBV6-1 and TRBJ2-3; TRBD2 agrees at 8 bases. The germline gives CDR1 MNHNS, CDR2 SASEGT. The J segment lost 2 bases and the V segment lost 7 bases, leaving 8 bases of the junction unmatched. CDR3 length: 15 amino acids. CDR3 coding DNA: TGTGCCAGCACCAAAAGCGGGGGACTCACAGATACGCAGTATTTT. Amino acid sequence: CASTKSGGLTDTQYF.

This clonotype has a count of ten or more. The V and J genes are TRBV3-1 and TRBJ2-3; 7 nucleotides match TRBD2. Germline CDR1 is LGHDT and CDR2 is YNNKEL (reference sequence). V shed 6 bases and J 6 bases; nucleotides not matched to a gene: 9. The CDR3 has 14 residues. The CDR3 region has the DNA TGTGCCAGCAGGAGCTTGAGCGGGGCGGATACGCAGTATTTT. Its protein is CASRSLSGADTQYF.

V is TRBV5-1 and J is TRBJ1-1; possible D gene TRBD1, 5 bases. The germline V gene has CDR1 SGHRS and CDR2 YFSETQ. This CDR3 is 14 amino acids long. The ends were cut back, 4 bases at V and 4 bases at J, with 14 bases in the middle. CDR3 coding DNA: TGCGCCAGCAGCCTGGGTCATGGGGGCACTGAAGCTTTCTTT. The encoded protein is CASSLGHGGTEAFF.

V usage is TRBV6-5 and J usage is TRBJ2-7, with 7 bases aligning to TRBD2. This CDR3 is built from 14 residues. Germline V gene sequence: CDR1 MNHEY, CDR2 SVGAGI. Trimming at V came to 2 bases and at J to 2 bases, leaving 3 bases not matched to a gene. The CDR3 nucleotides read TGTGCCAGCAGTTACCGGGGGGACCCCTACGAGCAGTACTTC. It is translated as CASSYRGDPYEQYF.

The V call is TRBV5-4, the J call TRBJ2-2, with 7 bases matching TRBD1. Germline trimming cut 2 bases from V and 3 bases from J; bases unmatched to any gene: 13. The CDR3 contains 18 residues. Germline lookup yields CDR1 SGHNT and CDR2 YYREEE (reference sequence). CDR3 loop: CASSFPDRVGVDTGELFF. CDR3 nucleotides: TGTGCCAGCAGCTTCCCCGACAGGGTTGGAGTGGACACCGGGGAGCTGTTTTTT.

This clonotype was counted only a few times. The CDR3 region has the DNA TGCAGTGCTAGACCCGGGCTTAGCTCCTACAATGAGCAGTTCTTC. It yields the protein CSARPGLSSYNEQFF. The chain joins TRBV20-1 to TRBJ2-1, with D unresolved. CDR3 length equals 15 residues. Trimming stripped 2 bases from V and 0 bases from J, with 11 bases between. Per germline, CDR1 DFQATT and CDR2 SNEGSKA (reference sequence).

This clonotype appeared many times. The CDR3 DNA sequence: TGTGCCAGCAGCTTAGATAGGGGCCCCGAAGCTTTCTTT. Its protein product is CASSLDRGPEAFF. The V and J genes are TRBV11-2 and TRBJ1-1; TRBD1 might be the D (5 bases). The CDR3 sequence is 13 residues long. The V end was cut by 0 bases, the J end by 8 bases, with 10 bases between. Germline V gene data show CDR1 as SGHAT and CDR2 as FQNNGV.

This clonotype came up many times. The genes are TRBV27 and TRBJ2-1, with 10 bases fitting TRBD2. V shed 4 bases, J shed 6 bases, and the junction held 9 bases outside the gene matches. CDR3 length: 16 amino acids. Germline CDR1 reads MNHEY; CDR2 reads SMNVEV (reference sequence). The CDR3 bases are TGTGCCAGCAGTTACGTCGGAGCGGGGGGGATCAATGAGCAGTTCTTC. Translated: CASSYVGAGGINEQFF.

This chain joins TRBV2 and TRBJ2-3, with D maybe TRBD2 (6 bases). This CDR3 region has 13 residues. Germline V gives CDR1 SNHLY, CDR2 FYNNEI. With 7 bases removed from V and 5 bases from J, the gap between germline ends came to 13 bases. CDR3 coding DNA: TGTGCCAGCACCCCCCTAGCGTTAGATACGCAGTATTTT. This gives the protein CASTPLALDTQYF.

This clonotype was observed a few times. The chain employs TRBV27 and TRBJ2-2; D is undetermined. Germline V gene data show CDR1 as MNHEY and CDR2 as SMNVEV (reference sequence). V was shortened by 6 bases and J by 0 bases, with 17 bases between the two germline ends. The CDR3 is made up of 17 amino acids. The CDR3: CASRSRQGMANTGELFF. The CDR3 DNA is TGTGCCAGCAGAAGTAGGCAAGGGATGGCGAACACCGGGGAGCTGTTTTTT.

V gene TRBV5-6 combines with J gene TRBJ1-5, with 7 bases that match TRBD1. V shed 0 bases and J 2 bases; nucleotides not matched to a gene: 8. The CDR3 loop spans 17 amino acids. Germline V CDR1 and CDR2: SGHDT, YYEEEE. The CDR3 spells CASSLARGSHGNQPQHF. CDR3 bases: TGTGCCAGCAGCTTGGCCAGGGGGTCCCATGGCAATCAGCCCCAGCATTTT.

The V gene is TRBV6-9, the J gene TRBJ2-1; D uncertain. The CDR3 runs 14 residues. With 3 bases removed from V and 5 bases from J, the gap between germline ends came to 11 bases. The germline gives CDR1 MNHGY, CDR2 SVAAGI. The CDR3 DNA reads as TGTGCCAGCAGTTACCCGCAAGGGAACAATGAGCAGTTCTTC. This codes for CASSYPQGNNEQFF.

Many counts were recorded for this clonotype. The J gene is TRBJ2-3, the V gene TRBV20-1; D is possibly TRBD1 or TRBD2 (5 bases each). The germline gives CDR1 DFQATT, CDR2 SNEGSKA (reference sequence). The CDR3 length is 13 residues. Trimming pared 6 bases from V and 6 bases from J, leaving 16 bases between. The CDR3 here is CSAHPGPRDTQYF. CDR3 DNA sequence: TGCAGTGCCCACCCGGGGCCTAGGGATACGCAGTATTTT.

The chain employs TRBV2 and TRBJ2-1; D gene ambiguous. Trimming stripped 6 bases from V and 0 bases from J, with 15 bases between. The CDR3 totals 16 residues. CDR1 and CDR2 from the germline V gene are SNHLY and FYNNEI. CDR3 sequence reads: CASSGSWRSSYNEQFF. In nucleotides, the CDR3 is TGTGCCAGCAGCGGGTCATGGCGGAGCTCCTACAATGAGCAGTTCTTC.

This clonotype was observed many times. The chain joins TRBV2 to TRBJ2-1, with no clear D. CDR1 SNHLY and CDR2 FYNNEI come from the germline V gene. The germline V and J ends were trimmed by 7 bases and 7 bases, with 17 bases remaining between them. This CDR3 has 14 amino acids. The CDR3 sequence is CASTEFKLLNEQFF. The CDR3 DNA sequence: TGTGCCAGCACGGAATTTAAATTGTTGAATGAGCAGTTCTTC.